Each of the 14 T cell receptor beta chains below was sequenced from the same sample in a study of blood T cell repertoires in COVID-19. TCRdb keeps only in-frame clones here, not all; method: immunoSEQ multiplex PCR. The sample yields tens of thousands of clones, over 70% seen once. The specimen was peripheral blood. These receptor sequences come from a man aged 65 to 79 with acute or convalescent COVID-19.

The CDR3 is CASSHAGTPLGETQYF. The CDR3 bases are TGCGCCAGCAGCCATGCCGGGACACCCCTAGGAGAGACCCAGTACTTC. This rearrangement joins TRBV4-1 to TRBJ2-5; maybe TRBD1 (6 bases). The CDR3 extends over 16 amino acids. Trimming cost V 3 bases and J 4 bases, with 18 bases left between them. Germline V lookup: CDR1 MGHRA, CDR2 YSYEKL.

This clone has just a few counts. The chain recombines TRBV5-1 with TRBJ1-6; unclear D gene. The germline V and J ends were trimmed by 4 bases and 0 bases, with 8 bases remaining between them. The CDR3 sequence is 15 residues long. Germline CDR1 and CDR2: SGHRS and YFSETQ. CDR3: CASSPFSSYNSPLHF. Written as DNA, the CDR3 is TGCGCCAGCAGCCCGTTTAGCTCCTATAATTCACCCCTCCACTTT.

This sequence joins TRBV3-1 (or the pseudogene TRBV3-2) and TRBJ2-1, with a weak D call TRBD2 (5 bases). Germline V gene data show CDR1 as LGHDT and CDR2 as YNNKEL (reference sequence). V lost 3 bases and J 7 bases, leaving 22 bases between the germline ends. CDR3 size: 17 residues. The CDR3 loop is CASSQGRRPSLWNEQFF. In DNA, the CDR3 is TGTGCCAGCAGCCAGGGTAGGAGGCCCTCCCTTTGGAATGAGCAGTTCTTC.

CDR3 DNA sequence: TGTGCCAGCTCGCGGGGCGCCGGCCCTGTCTATGGCTACACCTTC. This sequence encodes CASSRGAGPVYGYTF. The chain has TRBV7-8 and TRBJ1-2; D possibly corresponds to TRBD1 (5 bases). Trimming removed 8 bases from V and 4 bases from J, with 20 bases in between. The CDR3 has 15 amino acids. Germline V CDR1 and CDR2: SGHVS, FQNEAQ. Supplemented by reference TRBV7-8 and TRBJ1-2, the full variable domain reads GAGVSQSPRYKVAKRGQDVALRCDPISGHVSLFWYQQALGQGPEFLTYFQNEAQLDKSGLPSDRFFAERPEGSVSTLKIQRTQQEDSAVYLCASSRGAGPVYGYTFGSGTRLTVV.

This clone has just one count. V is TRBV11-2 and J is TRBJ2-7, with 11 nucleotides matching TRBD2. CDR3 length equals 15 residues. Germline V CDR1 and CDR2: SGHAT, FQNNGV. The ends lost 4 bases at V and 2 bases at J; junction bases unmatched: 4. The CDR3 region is CASSSGLAATYEQYF. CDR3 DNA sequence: TGTGCCAGCAGCTCGGGACTAGCGGCTACCTACGAGCAGTACTTC.

For the CDR3, the DNA is TGTGCCAGTAGACTTCAACAGGGGAACACCGGGGAGCTGTTTTTT. It specifies CASRLQQGNTGELFF. V and J are TRBV19 and TRBJ2-2, with a possible D match to TRBD1 (6 bases). CDR1 is LNHDA and CDR2 is SQIVND in the germline V gene (reference sequence). The CDR3 has 15 amino acids. Trimming pared 6 bases from V and 1 base from J, leaving 12 bases between.

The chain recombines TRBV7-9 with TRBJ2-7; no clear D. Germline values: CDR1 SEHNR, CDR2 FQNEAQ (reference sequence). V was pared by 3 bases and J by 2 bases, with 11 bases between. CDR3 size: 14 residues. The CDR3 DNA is TGTGCCAGCAGCTTTTGGCGGCCGCCCTACGAGCAGTACTTC. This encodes CASSFWRPPYEQYF.

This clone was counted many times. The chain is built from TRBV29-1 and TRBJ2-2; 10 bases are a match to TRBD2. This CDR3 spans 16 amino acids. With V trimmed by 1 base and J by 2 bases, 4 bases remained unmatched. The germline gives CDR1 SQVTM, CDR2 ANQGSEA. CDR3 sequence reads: CSVEGLAGGNTGELFF. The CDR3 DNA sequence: TGCAGCGTTGAAGGGTTAGCGGGGGGCAACACCGGGGAGCTGTTTTTT.

CDR3 coding DNA: TGTGCCAGCAGTGGAGGGGCGGATGAAGCTTTCTTT. Translation: CASSGGADEAFF. The chain employs TRBV27 and TRBJ1-1; tentative D call: TRBD1 (5 bases). CDR3 length equals 12 residues. Trimming removed 5 bases from V and 7 bases from J, with 11 bases in between. The germline V gene has CDR1 MNHEY and CDR2 SMNVEV (reference sequence).

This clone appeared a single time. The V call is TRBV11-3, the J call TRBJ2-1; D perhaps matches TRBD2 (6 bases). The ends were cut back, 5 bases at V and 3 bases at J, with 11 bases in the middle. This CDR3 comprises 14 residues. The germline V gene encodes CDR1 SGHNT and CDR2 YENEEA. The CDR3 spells CASSISGVYNEQFF. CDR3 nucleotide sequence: TGTGCCAGCAGCATTAGCGGAGTCTACAATGAGCAGTTCTTC. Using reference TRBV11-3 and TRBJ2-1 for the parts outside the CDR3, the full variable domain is EAGVVQSPRYKIIEKKQPVAFWCNPISGHNTLYWYLQNLGQGPELLIRYENEEAVDDSQLPKDRFSAERLKGVDSTLKIQPAELGDSAVYLCASSISGVYNEQFFGPGTRLTVL.

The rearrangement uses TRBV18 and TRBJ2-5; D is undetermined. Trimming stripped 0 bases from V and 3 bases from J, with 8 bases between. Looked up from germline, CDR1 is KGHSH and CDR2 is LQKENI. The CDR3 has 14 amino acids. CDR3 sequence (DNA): TGTGCCAGCTCACCACCGTCACAGAAAGAGACCCAGTACTTC. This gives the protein CASSPPSQKETQYF.

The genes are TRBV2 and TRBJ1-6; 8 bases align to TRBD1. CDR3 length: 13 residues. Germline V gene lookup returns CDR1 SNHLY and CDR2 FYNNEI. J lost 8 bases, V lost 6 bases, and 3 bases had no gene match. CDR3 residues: CASRGQGDSPLHF. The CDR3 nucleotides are TGTGCCAGCAGAGGACAGGGAGATTCACCCCTCCACTTT. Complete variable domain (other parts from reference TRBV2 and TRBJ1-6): EPEVTQTPSHQVTQMGQEVILRCVPISNHLYFYWYRQILGQKVEFLVSFYNNEISEKSEIFDDQFSVERPDGSNFTLKIRSTKLEDSAMYFCASRGQGDSPLHFGNGTRLTVT.

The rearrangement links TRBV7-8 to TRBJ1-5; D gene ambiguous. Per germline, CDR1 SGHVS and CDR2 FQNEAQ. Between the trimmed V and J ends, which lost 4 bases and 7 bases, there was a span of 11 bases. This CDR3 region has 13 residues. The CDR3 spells CASSSDWGQPQHF. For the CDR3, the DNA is TGTGCCAGCAGCTCGGACTGGGGACAGCCCCAGCATTTT. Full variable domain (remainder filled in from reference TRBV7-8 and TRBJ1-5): GAGVSQSPRYKVAKRGQDVALRCDPISGHVSLFWYQQALGQGPEFLTYFQNEAQLDKSGLPSDRFFAERPEGSVSTLKIQRTQQEDSAVYLCASSSDWGQPQHFGDGTRLSIL.

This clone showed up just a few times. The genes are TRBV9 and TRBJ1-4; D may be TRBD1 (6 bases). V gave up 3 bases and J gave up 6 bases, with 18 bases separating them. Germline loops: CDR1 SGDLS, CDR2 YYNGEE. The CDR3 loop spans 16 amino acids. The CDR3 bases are TGTGCCAGCAGCGCCCAAGGGGCAGGGGTTGATGAAAAACTGTTTTTT. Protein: CASSAQGAGVDEKLFF.